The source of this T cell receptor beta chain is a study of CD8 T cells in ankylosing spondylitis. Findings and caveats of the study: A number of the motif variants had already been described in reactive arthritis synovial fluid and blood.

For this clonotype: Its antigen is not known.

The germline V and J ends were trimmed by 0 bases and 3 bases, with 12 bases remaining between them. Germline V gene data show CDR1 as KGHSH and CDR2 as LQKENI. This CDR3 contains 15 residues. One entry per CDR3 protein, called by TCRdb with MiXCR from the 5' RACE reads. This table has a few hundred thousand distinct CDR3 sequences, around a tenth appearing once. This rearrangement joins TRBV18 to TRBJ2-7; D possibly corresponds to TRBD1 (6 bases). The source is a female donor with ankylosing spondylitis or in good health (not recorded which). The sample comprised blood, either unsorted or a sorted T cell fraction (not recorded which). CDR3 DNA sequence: TGTGCCAGCTCACCACCACAGGGCCGAAGCTACGAGCAGTACTTC. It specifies CASSPPQGRSYEQYF.